The 25 T cell receptor beta chains below come from one sample, sequenced in a study of blood T cell repertoires in COVID-19. The repertoire was sequenced with immunoSEQ multiplex PCR; TCRdb's copy has only in-frame clones and lacks some. The profile shows 170,000 or so clones, roughly four fifths of them singletons. The sequencing input was peripheral blood. The receptor source for this set is a woman in her 70s with COVID-19, enrolled during active disease.

A word on this clone: Other DNA sequences from this sample encode an identical CDR3 as well. The chain recombines TRBV5-1 with TRBJ2-3; 7 nucleotides match TRBD2. CDR1 and CDR2 from the germline V gene are SGHRS and YFSETQ. V trimming: 4 bases; J trimming: 2 bases; junction bases outside the gene matches: 4. This CDR3 is 14 amino acids long. For the CDR3, the DNA is TGCGCCAGCAGCGGGGGGGACTCCACAGATACGCAGTATTTT. Protein: CASSGGDSTDTQYF. The full variable domain, in which reference TRBV5-1 and TRBJ2-3 provide the parts outside the CDR3, is KAGVTQTPRYLIKTRGQQVTLSCSPISGHRSVSWYQQTPGQGLQFLFEYFSETQRNKGNFPGRFSGRQFSNSRSEMNVSTLELGDSALYLCASSGGDSTDTQYFGPGTRLTVL.

This clone was counted once. The V gene is TRBV28, the J gene TRBJ2-1, with TRBD2 matching over 9 bases. This CDR3 contains 13 residues. V lost 10 bases and J lost 9; bases outside the gene matches: 10. Germline-derived CDR1 and CDR2 are MDHEN and SYDVKM. CDR3 protein: CATLAGSGGEQFF. CDR3 bases: TGTGCCACTCTAGCGGGAAGCGGTGGTGAGCAGTTCTTC.

The V and J genes are TRBV7-6 and TRBJ1-5, with D perhaps TRBD1 (5 bases). Germline CDR1 is SGHVS and CDR2 is FNYEAQ. The V end lost 1 base, the J end lost 6 bases, and 7 bases lay between the germline ends. The length of the CDR3 is 13 residues. The chain's CDR3 is CASSLGQGQPQHF. Written as DNA, the CDR3 is TGTGCCAGCAGCTTAGGGCAGGGTCAGCCCCAGCATTTT.

This clone was seen more than once but under ten times. The chain employs TRBV5-6 and TRBJ1-2; 9 bases line up with TRBD1. The CDR3 has 14 residues. Looked up from germline, CDR1 is SGHDT and CDR2 is YYEEEE. The V and J ends lost 4 bases and 8 bases, in that order; junction bases with no gene match: 9. The chain's CDR3 is CASSGRDRGLGYTF. CDR3 in DNA: TGTGCCAGCAGCGGCCGCGACAGGGGGTTGGGCTACACCTTC.

This sequence joins TRBV2 and TRBJ2-3; TRBD2 aligns across 11 bases. The V and J ends lost 5 bases and 2 bases, in that order; junction bases with no gene match: 6. CDR1 is SNHLY and CDR2 is FYNNEI in the germline V gene. CDR3 length: 16 residues. The CDR3 here is CASSPLAGGATDTQYF. CDR3 nucleotides: TGTGCCAGCAGTCCTTTAGCGGGAGGGGCCACAGATACGCAGTATTTT. The full variable domain, with the rest looked up from reference TRBV2 and TRBJ2-3, is EPEVTQTPSHQVTQMGQEVILRCVPISNHLYFYWYRQILGQKVEFLVSFYNNEISEKSEIFDDQFSVERPDGSNFTLKIRSTKLEDSAMYFCASSPLAGGATDTQYFGPGTRLTVL.

J is TRBJ2-7 and V is TRBV7-8; 13 bases line up with TRBD2. This CDR3 contains 21 residues. CDR1 and CDR2 (germline): SGHVS, FQNEAQ. V shed 1 base and J 0 bases; nucleotides not matched to a gene: 15. The CDR3 bases are TGTGCCAGCAGCTTAGACGGACGAGGACTAGCGGGAGCGAGGGCCTCCTACGAGCAGTACTTC. As protein: CASSLDGRGLAGARASYEQYF.

This chain joins TRBV3-1 (or the pseudogene TRBV3-2) and TRBJ1-2; D is unresolved. Trimming shortened V by 0 bases and J by 8 bases, and 13 bases separated the two germline ends. Germline assignment: CDR1 LGHDT and CDR2 YNNKEL (reference sequence). The CDR3 covers 14 residues. The CDR3: CASSQDDAGGGYTF. CDR3 DNA: TGTGCCAGCAGCCAAGATGACGCAGGAGGGGGCTACACCTTC.

The chain uses TRBV6-5 and TRBJ2-7; TRBD2 matches 10 bases. CDR1 is MNHEY, CDR2 SVGAGI, per germline. The junction had 6 bases not matched to a gene; V was cut back by 5 bases and J by 2 bases. CDR3 length: 15 residues. The CDR3 bases are TGTGCCAGCAGTCCCTCAGGACTAGCGGCCTACGAGCAGTACTTC. This sequence encodes CASSPSGLAAYEQYF.

The chain recombines TRBV7-2 with TRBJ2-5; 7 nucleotides agree with TRBD2. CDR3 length: 14 residues. The V and J ends lost 5 bases and 1 base, in that order; junction bases with no gene match: 4. The germline V gene has CDR1 SGHTA and CDR2 FQGNSA. This CDR3 is CASSLRLAQETQYF. Written as DNA, the CDR3 is TGTGCCAGCAGCCTACGACTAGCCCAAGAGACCCAGTACTTC.

The chain couples TRBV7-8 to TRBJ1-1, with TRBD1 identical over 8 bases. The trim removed 3 bases at V and 1 base at J, leaving 1 base unmatched. The CDR3 sequence is 14 residues long. Per the germline V gene, CDR1 is SGHVS and CDR2 is FQNEAQ. The CDR3 DNA follows: TGTGCCAGCAGCTTGGGACAGGCGAACACTGAAGCTTTCTTT. As protein: CASSLGQANTEAFF.

The chain couples TRBV4-1 to TRBJ2-1, with unresolved D. The CDR3 consists of 15 residues. Germline assignment: CDR1 MGHRA and CDR2 YSYEKL. Trimming left V 1 base short and J 6 bases short, with 13 bases between. The CDR3 is CASSQVATRGNEQFF. Here the CDR3 DNA reads TGCGCCAGCAGCCAAGTGGCTACCAGAGGCAATGAGCAGTTCTTC.

This chain connects TRBV9 to TRBJ2-7, with D perhaps matching TRBD2 (6 bases). V dropped 0 bases and J dropped 4 bases, with 11 bases sitting between them. Germline values: CDR1 SGDLS, CDR2 YYNGEE. This CDR3 region has 14 residues. The CDR3 loop reads CASSVGRGSYEQYF. The CDR3 bases are TGTGCCAGCAGCGTAGGGAGGGGTAGTTACGAGCAGTACTTC.

This chain uses TRBV12-3 or TRBV12-4 with TRBJ1-2; tentative D call: TRBD1 (5 bases). Trimming left V 5 bases short and J 6 bases short, with 13 bases between. The CDR3 runs to 13 residues. This CDR3 reads CASSPRVWHGYTF. The CDR3, as DNA: TGTGCCAGCAGTCCCAGGGTTTGGCATGGCTACACCTTC.

This clone was recorded once. The chain carries TRBV2 and TRBJ1-1; D is perhaps TRBD1 (5 bases). Germline V gives CDR1 SNHLY, CDR2 FYNNEI. V was pared by 3 bases and J by 5 bases, with 10 bases between. This CDR3 comprises 13 residues. CDR3 protein: CASSDLGRTEAFF. As DNA, the CDR3 is TGTGCCAGCAGTGATTTGGGGCGAACTGAAGCTTTCTTT.

V gene TRBV27 combines with J gene TRBJ1-2, with D tentatively TRBD1 (5 bases). Trimming took off 7 bases at V and 8 bases at J, with 20 bases between the two ends. The length of the CDR3 is 14 residues. Germline V gene data show CDR1 as MNHEY and CDR2 as SMNVEV (reference sequence). The CDR3 is CASTPSGVGGGYTF. CDR3 DNA sequence: TGTGCCAGCACCCCATCGGGGGTCGGGGGGGGCTACACCTTC.

The chain is built from TRBV5-5 and TRBJ2-5; the match to TRBD2 covers 8 bases. Trimming took 0 bases from V and 4 from J; bases not matched to a gene: 5. The CDR3 is 15 amino acids. In germline, CDR1 is SGHKS, CDR2 YYEKEE (reference sequence). The CDR3 sequence: CASSLVTSGLETQYF. Here the CDR3 DNA reads TGTGCCAGCAGCTTGGTCACTAGCGGTCTAGAGACCCAGTACTTC.

The V and J genes are TRBV10-3 and TRBJ1-1; D might be TRBD1 (5 bases). Germline V gene sequence: CDR1 ENHRY, CDR2 SYGVKD. This CDR3 spans 14 amino acids. V shed 2 bases and J shed 4 bases, with 11 bases lying between them. The CDR3: CAISEHGGSTEAFF. The DNA for the CDR3 is TGTGCCATCAGTGAGCACGGGGGGAGCACTGAAGCTTTCTTT.

CDR3 in amino acids: CASSAGTSTTNEKLFF. The CDR3 DNA sequence: TGTGCCAGCAGCGCCGGGACTTCTACAACTAATGAAAAACTGTTTTTT. The rearrangement links TRBV9 to TRBJ1-4; perhaps TRBD1 as D (5 bases). Germline lookup yields CDR1 SGDLS and CDR2 YYNGEE. The CDR3 has 16 residues. Trimming stripped 3 bases from V and 0 bases from J, with 12 bases between. Filled out from reference TRBV9 and TRBJ1-4, the complete variable domain reads DSGVTQTPKHLITATGQRVTLRCSPRSGDLSVYWYQQSLDQGLQFLIQYYNGEERAKGNILERFSAQQFPDLHSELNLSSLELGDSALYFCASSAGTSTTNEKLFFGSGTQLSVL.

The chain joins TRBV7-2 to TRBJ2-3; 7 positions agree with TRBD1. The CDR3 consists of 14 residues. Trimming at V came to 0 bases and at J to 6 bases, leaving 3 bases not matched to a gene. The germline gives CDR1 SGHTA, CDR2 FQGNSA. CDR3 nucleotide sequence: TGTGCCAGCAGCTTAGCACAGGGGTATGATACGCAGTATTTT. Protein: CASSLAQGYDTQYF.

The chain uses TRBV6-5 and TRBJ1-4, with 9 positions matching TRBD1. Germline CDR1 and CDR2: MNHEY and SVGAGI. Germline trimming cut 3 bases from V and 7 bases from J; bases unmatched to any gene: 6. The CDR3 contains 15 residues. CDR3 nucleotides: TGTGCCAGCAGTTATGCAGGGACAGGGTTTGAAAAACTGTTTTTT. Translated, it gives CASSYAGTGFEKLFF.

This chain connects TRBV7-2 to TRBJ1-4; perhaps TRBD1 as D (5 bases). Trimming pared 4 bases from V and 4 bases from J, leaving 13 bases between. Germline lookup yields CDR1 SGHTA and CDR2 FQGNSA. The CDR3 sequence is 15 residues long. The CDR3 here is CASSSFSGYNEKLFF. DNA of the CDR3: TGTGCCAGCAGCTCATTTTCAGGGTATAATGAAAAACTGTTTTTT.

The J gene is TRBJ1-2, the V gene TRBV19; D call uncertain. Germline V CDR1 and CDR2: LNHDA, SQIVND (reference sequence). The CDR3 has 11 amino acids. The ends were cut back, 7 bases at V and 11 bases at J, with 14 bases in the middle. This CDR3 reads CASTDNFMYTF. The CDR3 bases are TGTGCCAGTACAGATAATTTTATGTACACCTTC.

This chain uses TRBV4-2 with TRBJ1-2; TRBD1 agrees at 11 bases. J lost 4 bases, V lost 3 bases, and 10 bases had no gene match. The CDR3 runs 17 residues. Germline V lookup: CDR1 LGHNA, CDR2 YNFKEQ. The CDR3 region has the DNA TGTGCCAGCAGCCATGGTGCGGACAGGGGGCGAGGCTATGGCTACACCTTC. Protein: CASSHGADRGRGYGYTF.

This clone was counted at least ten times. V is TRBV5-1 and J is TRBJ2-2; D unresolved. V was trimmed by 7 bases and J by 5 bases, leaving 12 bases between them. Per germline, CDR1 SGHRS and CDR2 YFSETQ. The CDR3 covers 13 residues. CDR3 region: CASSSVVTGELFF. CDR3 DNA sequence: TGCGCCAGCTCTTCGGTTGTTACCGGGGAGCTGTTTTTT.

For the CDR3, the DNA is TGTGCCATCAGTGAGTTCGCGGGCACAGATACGCAGTATTTT. Its translation: CAISEFAGTDTQYF. J is TRBJ2-3 and V is TRBV10-3, with D uncertain. This CDR3 comprises 14 residues. Germline CDR1 reads ENHRY; CDR2 reads SYGVKD. V was clipped by 1 base and J by 1 base, with 6 bases between them.